The sequence of this T cell receptor (beta chain) was determined in a study of T cell responses to AZD1222 COVID-19 vaccine. Findings of the study overall: Across spike, vaccine-associated CD4 TCRs were found, dominant at 160-218 and 743-854. Most donors were white British, females outnumbered males, and clonal diversity was possibly underestimated. Sampling captured repertoires only after the peak T cell response.

Method: immunoSEQ multiplex PCR; TCRdb's copy keeps in-frame clones and lacks some. The table includes under 150,000 clones, around 88% detected once. With regard to this clone: Antigen: not known.

V gave up 3 bases and J gave up 6 bases; unmatched junction bases: 1. Germline lookup yields CDR1 SGHTA and CDR2 FQGNSA. The CDR3 spans 15 residues. The sequences come from peripheral blood, collected on day 0 of MenACWY control vaccination. The source is an adult in good health. The V gene is TRBV7-2, the J gene TRBJ2-2; 13 bases fit TRBD2. CDR3 bases: TGTGCCAGCAGCTTGGGACTAGCGGGACCCGGGGAGCTGTTTTTT. This codes for CASSLGLAGPGELFF.